Below, 23 T cell receptor beta chains from the same sample are listed, as sequenced in a study of cytomegalovirus exposure and HLA in healthy donors (dated 2017 in TCRdb). The library came from the immunoSEQ multiplex PCR assay. The multiplex PCR relied on a mix of 60 forward primers for TCR Vbeta segments and 13 reverse primers for TCR Jbeta segments. Entries here come from immuneACCESS through TCRdb and include only in-frame sequences with V and J called. Some clones fail to appear in such tables; in the studies checked, an unresolved V gene covers under half of the shortfall, and the cause of the remainder is unknown. This sample lists about 100,000 clones; approximately 77% were detected once. The ten largest make up about 14% of the sample. Material for sequencing was PBMCs. These TCRs come from a male donor in good health and CMV-seropositive.

This chain's CDR3 is CASTTGIRNTEAFF. CDR3 DNA sequence: TGCGCCAGCACCACAGGGATCCGGAACACTGAAGCTTTCTTT. The gene calls are TRBV5-1 and TRBJ1-1; a weak D match, TRBD1 (6 bases). V lost 6 bases, J lost 1 base, and 13 bases lay in between. The length of the CDR3 is 14 residues. CDR1 and CDR2 from the germline V gene are SGHRS and YFSETQ.

This chain joins TRBV4-2 and TRBJ2-1; D perhaps matches TRBD1 (6 bases). V was trimmed by 4 bases and J by 5 bases, leaving 12 bases between them. In germline, CDR1 is LGHNA, CDR2 YNFKEQ. The CDR3 extends over 14 amino acids. CDR3 DNA: TGTGCCAGCAGCCGCAGGGGCGAAAACAATGAGCAGTTCTTC. Translation gives CASSRRGENNEQFF.

The rearrangement links TRBV7-9 to TRBJ2-1; 11 positions agree with TRBD2. The germline CDR1 and CDR2 sequences are SEHNR and FQNEAQ (reference sequence). The CDR3 is made up of 15 amino acids. V dropped 6 bases and J dropped 5; count of bases not matched to a gene: 6. The CDR3 DNA reads as TGTGCCAGCAGTCGCGAGGGACTAGCGGACAATGAGCAGTTCTTC. Protein sequence: CASSREGLADNEQFF. Full variable domain (outside the CDR3, taken from reference TRBV7-9 and TRBJ2-1): DTGVSQNPRHKITKRGQNVTFRCDPISEHNRLYWYRQTLGQGPEFLTYFQNEAQLEKSRLLSDRFSAERPKGSFSTLEIQRTEQGDSAMYLCASSREGLADNEQFFGPGTRLTVL.

J is TRBJ1-5 and V is TRBV7-2, with D uncertain. Looked up from germline, CDR1 is SGHTA and CDR2 is FQGNSA. Trimming removed 4 bases at V and 10 bases at J, with 11 bases between. The CDR3 spans 12 residues. CDR3 loop: CASSSFQDPQHF. CDR3 DNA: TGTGCCAGCAGCTCCTTTCAGGATCCCCAGCATTTT.

This clone appeared a few times. The rearrangement links TRBV7-9 to TRBJ2-1; TRBD1 matches 8 bases. Germline values: CDR1 SEHNR, CDR2 FQNEAQ (reference sequence). J lost 8 bases, V lost 3 bases, and 12 bases had no gene match. This CDR3 comprises 16 residues. The CDR3 protein is CASSFRQGAMIDEQFF. In DNA, the CDR3 is TGTGCCAGCAGCTTCCGCCAGGGGGCTATGATCGATGAGCAGTTCTTC.

The chain joins TRBV4-1 to TRBJ2-7; 7 bases map to TRBD1. This CDR3 spans 15 amino acids. Trimming cost V 1 base and J 6 bases; bases outside gene matches: 9. Germline values: CDR1 MGHRA, CDR2 YSYEKL. As DNA, the CDR3 is TGCGCCAGCAGCCAAGGTAAAGGGGGCCCTTCCGAGCAGTACTTC. Translation: CASSQGKGGPSEQYF.

The rearrangement uses TRBV15 and TRBJ1-2, with 9 bases aligning to TRBD1. Looked up from germline, CDR1 is LNHNV and CDR2 is YYDKDF (reference sequence). V lost 6 bases, J lost 7 bases, and 3 bases stayed unmatched. This CDR3 is built from 12 residues. CDR3: CATSTGGSGYTF. CDR3 nucleotides: TGTGCCACCAGTACAGGGGGCTCTGGCTACACCTTC.

The chain carries TRBV19 and TRBJ1-1; TRBD1 agrees at 7 bases. The V and J ends lost 5 bases and 1 base, in that order; junction bases with no gene match: 7. This CDR3 has 15 residues. Looked up from germline, CDR1 is LNHDA and CDR2 is SQIVND (reference sequence). The CDR3 region has the DNA TGTGCCAGTAGTTCCAAAAGGACAGGGAACACTGAAGCTTTCTTT. Translating it yields CASSSKRTGNTEAFF.

A single count supports this clone. A junction end diverges from the germline sequence, so it may reflect a read error. V is TRBV28 and J is TRBJ2-7, with D possibly matching TRBD2 (5 bases). CDR3 length: 13 amino acids. From germline, CDR1 is MDHEN and CDR2 SYDVKM. The CDR3 spells CASSPGENYGQYF. CDR3 bases: TGTGCCAGCAGCCCCGGGGAAAACTACGGGCAGTACTTC.

The chain joins TRBV19 to TRBJ2-3, with 9 bases identical to TRBD2. Looked up from germline, CDR1 is LNHDA and CDR2 is SQIVND (reference sequence). With V trimmed by 7 bases and J by 5 bases, 7 bases remained unmatched. This CDR3 is built from 14 residues. The DNA of the CDR3 is TGTGCCAGTAAGCTAGCGGGGATGAAAGATACGCAGTATTTT. Protein: CASKLAGMKDTQYF.

This clone has only one observation. The V call is TRBV11-2, the J call TRBJ2-2, with D perhaps TRBD1 (5 bases). Trimming stripped 4 bases from V and 1 base from J, with 10 bases between. This CDR3 comprises 15 residues. Germline CDR1 is SGHAT and CDR2 is FQNNGV. CDR3 sequence: CASSSSDRNTGELFF. In DNA, the CDR3 is TGTGCCAGCAGCTCCAGCGACAGGAACACCGGGGAGCTGTTTTTT.

The J gene is TRBJ1-1, the V gene TRBV27, with D maybe TRBD1 (6 bases). Trimming cost V 3 bases and J 4 bases, with 6 bases left between them. The CDR3 totals 12 residues. CDR1 and CDR2 from the germline V gene are MNHEY and SMNVEV (reference sequence). The CDR3 coding sequence is TGTGCCAGCAGTTTCAGGGGCACTGAAGCTTTCTTT. It yields the protein CASSFRGTEAFF.

V usage is TRBV4-3 and J usage is TRBJ2-1, with 7 bases that match TRBD1. V was pared by 3 bases and J by 10 bases, with 3 bases of the junction left unmatched. Germline V gives CDR1 LGHNA, CDR2 YSLEER. The CDR3 covers 12 residues. CDR3 coding DNA: TGCGCCAGCAGCCAGACAGGGCGGGAGCAGTTCTTC. This codes for CASSQTGREQFF.

This clone was detected only a few times. CDR3 bases: TGTGCCAGCTCACCAGCAGGGGCTCCGCGGAATCAGCCCCAGCATTTT. This translates into CASSPAGAPRNQPQHF. The chain links TRBV18 to TRBJ1-5, with D possibly matching TRBD1 (6 bases). The germline V gene has CDR1 KGHSH and CDR2 LQKENI. The CDR3 is 16 residues long. Trimming took 2 bases from V and 4 from J, leaving 15 bases between them.

V and J are TRBV5-5 and TRBJ2-7; D may be TRBD1 (5 bases). V lost 2 bases and J 3 bases, leaving 15 bases between the germline ends. This CDR3 is built from 15 residues. From germline, CDR1 is SGHKS and CDR2 YYEKEE (reference sequence). The CDR3 loop reads CASSFMPQENYEQYF. The CDR3 nucleotides read TGTGCCAGCAGCTTTATGCCACAGGAAAACTACGAGCAGTACTTC. Full variable domain (remainder filled in from reference TRBV5-5 and TRBJ2-7): DAGVTQSPTHLIKTRGQQVTLRCSPISGHKSVSWYQQVLGQGPQFIFQYYEKEERGRGNFPDRFSARQFPNYSSELNVNALLLGDSALYLCASSFMPQENYEQYFGPGTRLTVT.

The V call is TRBV5-5, the J call TRBJ2-7, with D possibly matching TRBD1 (5 bases). Between the trimmed V and J ends, which lost 7 bases and 2 bases, there was a span of 10 bases. CDR3 length: 12 amino acids. The germline V gene has CDR1 SGHKS and CDR2 YYEKEE (reference sequence). The CDR3 coding sequence is TGTGCCAGCGGTCCAGGGACCTACGAGCAGTACTTC. Translating it yields CASGPGTYEQYF.

This sequence joins TRBV7-2 and TRBJ2-5, with a tentative D call TRBD1 (6 bases). This CDR3 is 14 amino acids long. Trimming left V 6 bases short and J 7 bases short, with 18 bases between. Germline CDR1 SGHTA, CDR2 FQGNSA. Here the CDR3 reads CASSRAGSGATQYF. In DNA, the CDR3 is TGTGCCAGCAGTCGAGCCGGGTCAGGGGCGACCCAGTACTTC.

In regard to this clone: A read error may account for a junction end that differs from germline. V usage is TRBV4-2 and J usage is TRBJ1-6; TRBD1 matches at 8 bases. The CDR3 totals 19 residues. Germline V gene data show CDR1 as LGHNA and CDR2 as YNFKEQ. This CDR3 reads CARSQDRVSIRIYNSPLHF. DNA of the CDR3: TGTGCCCGCAGCCAGGACAGGGTCTCCATTAGGATTTATAATTCACCCCTCCACTTT.

The genes are TRBV30 and TRBJ2-7; 9 nucleotides match TRBD1. CDR1 is GTSNPN and CDR2 is SVGIG in the germline V gene (reference sequence). This CDR3 spans 15 amino acids. V dropped 7 bases and J dropped 5; count of bases not matched to a gene: 15. CDR3 residues: CASASIPGTGNEQYF. The CDR3 DNA sequence: TGTGCCTCGGCATCAATTCCCGGGACAGGGAACGAGCAGTACTTC.

The V call is TRBV29-1, the J call TRBJ1-3; 7 nucleotides agree with TRBD1. This CDR3 contains 14 residues. The germline V gene has CDR1 SQVTM and CDR2 ANQGSEA. After removal of 6 bases from V and 0 bases from J, the junction contained 5 bases not matched to a gene. For the CDR3, the DNA is TGCAGCGTGGGGGACAGACCCTCTGGAAACACCATATATTTT. Amino acid sequence: CSVGDRPSGNTIYF. The whole variable domain, filled in from reference TRBV29-1 and TRBJ1-3, reads SAVISQKPSRDICQRGTSLTIQCQVDSQVTMMFWYRQQPGQSLTLIATANQGSEATYESGFVIDKFPISRPNLTFSTLTVSNMSPEDSSIYLCSVGDRPSGNTIYFGEGSWLTVV.

This clone was detected only a few times. This sequence joins TRBV5-4 and TRBJ1-2; TRBD1 agrees at 10 bases. V shed 4 bases and J 2 bases; nucleotides not matched to a gene: 5. The germline gives CDR1 SGHNT, CDR2 YYREEE (reference sequence). CDR3 size: 15 residues. The CDR3 sequence: CASSLTGQGNYGYTF. The DNA of the CDR3 is TGTGCCAGCAGCCTGACGGGACAGGGGAACTATGGCTACACCTTC.

The chain combines TRBV15 with TRBJ2-7, with TRBD2 matching over 10 bases. Germline CDR1 LNHNV, CDR2 YYDKDF (reference sequence). The CDR3 is made up of 17 amino acids. Trimming removed 0 bases from V and 3 bases from J; junction bases left unmatched: 8. CDR3 protein: CATSRDRFRLAGYEQYF. DNA of the CDR3: TGTGCCACCAGCAGAGATCGGTTTAGACTAGCGGGCTACGAGCAGTACTTC. Complete variable domain (other parts from reference TRBV15 and TRBJ2-7): DAMVIQNPRYQVTQFGKPVTLSCSQTLNHNVMYWYQQKSSQAPKLLFHYYDKDFNNEADTPDNFQSRRPNTSFCFLDIRSPGLGDTAMYLCATSRDRFRLAGYEQYFGPGTRLTVT.

The chain recombines TRBV4-1 with TRBJ2-3, with a weak D call TRBD2 (6 bases). The V end lost 4 bases, the J end lost 0 bases, and 11 bases lay between the germline ends. Germline CDR1 MGHRA, CDR2 YSYEKL. This CDR3 contains 15 residues. The CDR3 DNA is TGCGCCAGCAGCCTTTTGGGACTCAGCACAGATACGCAGTATTTT. Its translation: CASSLLGLSTDTQYF.